Detailed here is one T cell receptor (beta chain). Its antigen is not known. MiXCR, run by TCRdb on the RACE reads, gives a single entry per CDR3 protein. The sample carries approximately 46,000 distinct CDR3 sequences, roughly a tenth recorded once. The data originate from a study of human T cells and chemical hapten exposure. Study context: TCR yields per sample varied mostly from small pooled library volume differences.

The time point here: patch test 2, 6 weeks after DPC sensitization. The treatment: therapeutic diphenylcyclopropenone sensitization with weekly scalp DPC. Unfractionated whole blood was the source of the extracted total RNA. Study conclusions and caveats: There was no change with DPC sensitization in TCRs above 1 in 1000 frequency.

The specimen was whole blood, collected in connection with sensitization to the hapten diphenylcyclopropenone (DPC). The receptor was isolated from a woman aged 30 to 39 with alopecia areata. Some clones in this sample may be carry-over from other donors' samples.

In DNA, the CDR3 is TGTGCCAGCAGCTGGGGGCCGCACTACAATGAGCAGTTCTTC. Translation gives CASSWGPHYNEQFF. The chain carries TRBV5-6 and TRBJ2-1, with D perhaps TRBD1 (6 bases). CDR3 size: 14 residues. The V end lost 3 bases, the J end lost 3 bases, and 10 bases lay between the germline ends. CDR1 is SGHDT and CDR2 is YYEEEE in the germline V gene.